This TCR beta chain is from a study of siplizumab effects on memory and regulatory T cells. The CDR3 is 13 amino acids. Looked up from germline, CDR1 is MGHRA and CDR2 is YSYEKL. V was shortened by 2 bases and J by 2 bases, with 5 bases between the two germline ends. TCRdb's copy holds only in-frame clones and misses some; the assay was immunoSEQ multiplex PCR. Of 100,000 or so clones in the sample, approximately 90% were seen once. The sequencing input was CD4+ T cells sorted from blood. This clonotype was sampled from a human donor in good health. The chain uses TRBV4-1 and TRBJ2-3; D call uncertain. The CDR3 spells CASSQFTTDTQYF. The CDR3 coding sequence is TGCGCCAGCAGCCAATTCACCACAGATACGCAGTATTTT.